What follows are 14 T cell receptor beta chains derived from one specimen sequenced in a study of blood T cell repertoires in COVID-19. This table comes from immunoSEQ multiplex PCR, and its TCRdb copy is limited to in-frame clones, with some not included. Of roughly 80,000 clones listed, about 80% were seen once; the top ten hold approximately 8.7%. Sequencing was done on a sample of peripheral blood. These TCRs come from a human donor in a cohort sampled during active COVID-19.

The chain recombines TRBV2 with TRBJ2-5, with TRBD2 matching 8 bases. Germline CDR1 is SNHLY and CDR2 is FYNNEI. V lost 8 bases and J lost 5; bases outside the gene matches: 7. CDR3 length: 13 amino acids. The CDR3 reads CASERAGEETQYF. For the CDR3, the DNA is TGTGCCAGCGAACGAGCGGGGGAGGAGACCCAGTACTTC.

The rearrangement links TRBV14 to TRBJ2-5, with a tentative D call TRBD2 (6 bases). V lost 0 bases and J 4 bases, leaving 15 bases between the germline ends. The CDR3 contains 16 residues. CDR1 and CDR2 (germline): SGHDN, FVKESK. CDR3: CASSQDFAGSGETQYF. The CDR3, as DNA: TGTGCCAGCAGCCAAGATTTTGCGGGGAGCGGAGAGACCCAGTACTTC.

Concerning this clone: This specimen includes other DNA sequences encoding the same CDR3. The V call is TRBV25-1, the J call TRBJ1-3; D may be TRBD1 (5 bases). V was trimmed by 7 bases and J by 2 bases, leaving 9 bases between them. The CDR3 has 13 residues. Germline V gene data show CDR1 as MGHDK and CDR2 as SYGVNS. CDR3 nucleotide sequence: TGTGCCAGCATAGGCAGGGCTGGAAACACCATATATTTT. Its protein is CASIGRAGNTIYF.

This clone was counted only a few times. The genes are TRBV25-1 and TRBJ1-6, with D maybe TRBD1 (5 bases). CDR3 length: 13 residues. Per the germline V gene, CDR1 is MGHDK and CDR2 is SYGVNS. Between the trimmed V and J ends, which lost 6 bases and 10 bases, there was a span of 13 bases. The CDR3 sequence is CASREGKVSPLHF. The CDR3 nucleotides read TGTGCCAGCAGGGAGGGGAAGGTCTCACCCCTCCACTTT.

This chain connects TRBV9 to TRBJ2-5, with a possible D match to TRBD2 (7 bases). The CDR3 length is 16 residues. The germline V gene has CDR1 SGDLS and CDR2 YYNGEE. V was clipped by 4 bases and J by 7 bases, with 23 bases between them. CDR3 coding DNA: TGTGCCAGCAGCCCTCACCTGGGGGGGGCATTGGGGACCCAGTACTTC. Translated, it gives CASSPHLGGALGTQYF.

The CDR3 sequence is CASSRGNEQFF. CDR3 in DNA: TGTGCCAGCAGCCGAGGGAACGAGCAGTTCTTC. The gene calls are TRBV7-9 and TRBJ2-1; D may be TRBD2 (5 bases). Trimming removed 5 bases from V and 10 bases from J, with 9 bases in between. The CDR3 runs to 11 residues. CDR1 is SEHNR and CDR2 is FQNEAQ in the germline V gene (reference sequence).

The genes are TRBV15 and TRBJ2-3; 8 bases agree with TRBD2. V dropped 1 base and J dropped 1; count of bases not matched to a gene: 4. Germline CDR1 and CDR2: LNHNV and YYDKDF (reference sequence). CDR3 size: 16 residues. The CDR3 sequence is CATSRVGAGGTDTQYF. The CDR3 region has the DNA TGTGCCACCAGCAGAGTGGGAGCGGGGGGCACAGATACGCAGTATTTT.

This clone has a single count. The genes are TRBV5-5 and TRBJ2-5; no definite D call. This CDR3 is 12 amino acids long. Between the trimmed V and J ends, which lost 4 bases and 1 base, there was a span of 5 bases. CDR1 SGHKS and CDR2 YYEKEE come from the germline V gene (reference sequence). This CDR3 reads CASSNSQETQYF. As DNA, the CDR3 is TGTGCCAGCAGCAACAGCCAAGAGACCCAGTACTTC. The full variable domain, completed using reference TRBV5-5 and TRBJ2-5, is DAGVTQSPTHLIKTRGQQVTLRCSPISGHKSVSWYQQVLGQGPQFIFQYYEKEERGRGNFPDRFSARQFPNYSSELNVNALLLGDSALYLCASSNSQETQYFGPGTRLLVL.

The chain has TRBV5-4 and TRBJ2-3, with 8 positions matching TRBD1. CDR1 is SGHNT and CDR2 is YYREEE in the germline V gene (reference sequence). The V gene end was trimmed by 1 base and the J gene end by 7 bases; junction bases not matched to a gene: 8. This CDR3 is built from 15 residues. The CDR3 bases are TGTGCCAGCAGCTTGCCGGGGCAGGGGGCTAATACGCAGTATTTT. This sequence encodes CASSLPGQGANTQYF.

CDR3 in DNA: TGTGCCAGCAGCTATGGCAGGGAAAAACTGTTTTTT. It specifies CASSYGREKLFF. The chain has TRBV28 and TRBJ1-4, with D hard to call. The CDR3 runs to 12 residues. Trimming stripped 6 bases from V and 8 bases from J, with 10 bases between. The germline CDR1 and CDR2 sequences are MDHEN and SYDVKM.

The chain joins TRBV7-8 to TRBJ1-5; 7 nucleotides agree with TRBD1. CDR3 length equals 15 residues. Germline V gene data show CDR1 as SGHVS and CDR2 as FQNEAQ. The ends lost 4 bases at V and 7 bases at J; junction bases unmatched: 10. The CDR3 region is CASSSQTGTGQPQHF. The CDR3 DNA is TGTGCCAGCAGCTCGCAGACAGGGACGGGACAGCCCCAGCATTTT.

The V and J genes are TRBV18 and TRBJ1-2; TRBD1 agrees at 9 bases. CDR3 length equals 15 residues. The germline gives CDR1 KGHSH, CDR2 LQKENI. Trimming at V came to 3 bases and at J to 4 bases, leaving 6 bases not matched to a gene. CDR3 in DNA: TGTGCCAGCTCACCGGGGACAGGGAAAGGCTATGGCTACACCTTC. Amino acids: CASSPGTGKGYGYTF.

CDR3 amino acids: CASSSGTASSYEQYF. The CDR3 DNA is TGTGCCAGCAGCTCGGGGACAGCAAGCTCCTACGAGCAGTACTTC. The chain joins TRBV5-4 to TRBJ2-7, with TRBD1 matching 7 bases. The CDR3 loop spans 15 amino acids. Germline trimming cut 3 bases from V and 0 bases from J; bases unmatched to any gene: 6. Germline-derived CDR1 and CDR2 are SGHNT and YYREEE (reference sequence).

The chain uses TRBV7-3 and TRBJ2-2; a possible D gene is TRBD2 (6 bases). This CDR3 spans 13 amino acids. Germline V lookup: CDR1 SGHTA, CDR2 FQGTGA. Trimming left V 0 bases short and J 7 bases short, with 6 bases between. CDR3 amino acids: CASSLTEGGELFF. CDR3 DNA sequence: TGTGCCAGCAGCTTAACGGAGGGCGGGGAGCTGTTTTTT. Together with reference TRBV7-3 and TRBJ2-2, the CDR3 gives the full variable domain: GAGVSQTPSNKVTEKGKYVELRCDPISGHTALYWYRQSLGQGPEFLIYFQGTGAADDSGLPNDRFFAVRPEGSVSTLKIQRTERGDSAVYLCASSLTEGGELFFGEGSRLTVL.